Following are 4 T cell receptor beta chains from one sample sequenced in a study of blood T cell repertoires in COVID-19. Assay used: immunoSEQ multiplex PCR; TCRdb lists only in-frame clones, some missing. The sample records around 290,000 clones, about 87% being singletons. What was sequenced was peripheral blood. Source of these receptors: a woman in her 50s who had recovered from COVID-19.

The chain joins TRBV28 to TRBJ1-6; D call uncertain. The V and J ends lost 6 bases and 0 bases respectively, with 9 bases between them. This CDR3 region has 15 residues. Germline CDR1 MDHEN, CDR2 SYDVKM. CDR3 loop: CASSPRSSYNSPLHF. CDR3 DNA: TGTGCCAGCAGCCCGCGGAGCTCCTATAATTCACCCCTCCACTTT.

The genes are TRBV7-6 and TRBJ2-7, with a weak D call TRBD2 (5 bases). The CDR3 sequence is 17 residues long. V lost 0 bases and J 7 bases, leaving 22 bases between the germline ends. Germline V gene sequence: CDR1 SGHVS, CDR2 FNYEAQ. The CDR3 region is CASSLAGPRAGRGEQYF. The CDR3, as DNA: TGTGCCAGCAGCTTAGCCGGACCACGGGCCGGCCGAGGGGAGCAGTACTTC.

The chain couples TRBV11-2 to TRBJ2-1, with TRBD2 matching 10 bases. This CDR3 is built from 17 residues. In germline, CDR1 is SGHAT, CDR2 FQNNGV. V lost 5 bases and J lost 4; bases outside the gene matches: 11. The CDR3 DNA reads TGTGCCAGCAGCAAAGTGGCTAGCGGGAGCGCGTACAATGAGCAGTTCTTC. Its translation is CASSKVASGSAYNEQFF.

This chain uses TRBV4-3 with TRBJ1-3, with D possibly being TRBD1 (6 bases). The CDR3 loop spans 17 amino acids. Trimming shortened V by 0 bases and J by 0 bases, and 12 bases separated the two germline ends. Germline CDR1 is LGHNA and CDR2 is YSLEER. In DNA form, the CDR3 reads TGCGCCAGCAGCCAAGATGCAGGGGCGATCTCTGGAAACACCATATATTTT. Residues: CASSQDAGAISGNTIYF.